This T cell receptor (beta chain) was documented in a study of OX40 agonist ivuxolimab in advanced cancers. The overall study: Males comprised about 84% of the group, whose mean age was 60 years (range roughly 20 to 90).

Measured with immunoSEQ multiplex PCR; TCRdb has only the in-frame clones, and not every one. The sample carries about 69,000 clones, around 87% recorded once. The V gene's germline CDR1 is SEHNR and CDR2 FQNEAQ (reference sequence). The CDR3 has 12 amino acids. V lost 5 bases, J lost 4 bases, and 7 bases lay in between. Points on this clone: Its antigen is undetermined.

Regarding the study as a whole: The authors did not determine the antigen specificity of the expanded peripheral T cells. CD8+ T cells showed, on average, more clonal expansion than CD4+ cells.

The clonotype was recovered from an adult with an advanced solid tumor such as melanoma, head and neck, liver or kidney cancer. Sequenced material: CD4+ or CD8+ T cells sorted from blood, taken in a trial of the OX40 agonist ivuxolimab. The chain employs TRBV7-9 and TRBJ2-3, with unresolved D. The CDR3 DNA sequence: TGTGCCAGCAGCCAAGGCCCAGATACGCAGTATTTT. Translated: CASSQGPDTQYF.